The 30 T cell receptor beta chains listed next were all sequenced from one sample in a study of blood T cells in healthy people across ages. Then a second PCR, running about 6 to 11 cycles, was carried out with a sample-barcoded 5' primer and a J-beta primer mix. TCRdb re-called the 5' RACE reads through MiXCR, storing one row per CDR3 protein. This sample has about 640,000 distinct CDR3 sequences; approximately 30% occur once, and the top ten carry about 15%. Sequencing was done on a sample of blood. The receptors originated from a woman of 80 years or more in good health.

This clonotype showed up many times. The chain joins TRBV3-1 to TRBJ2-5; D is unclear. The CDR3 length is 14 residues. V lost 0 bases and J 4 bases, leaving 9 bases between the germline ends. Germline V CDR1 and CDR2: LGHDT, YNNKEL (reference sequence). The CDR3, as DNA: TGTGCCAGCAGCCAAGATGGTTACCGAGAGACCCAGTACTTC. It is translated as CASSQDGYRETQYF.

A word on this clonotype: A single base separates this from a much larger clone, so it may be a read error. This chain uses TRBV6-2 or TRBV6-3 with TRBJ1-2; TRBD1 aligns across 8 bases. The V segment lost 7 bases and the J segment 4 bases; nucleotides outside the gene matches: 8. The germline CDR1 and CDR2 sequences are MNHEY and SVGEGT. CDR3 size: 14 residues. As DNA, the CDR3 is TGTGCCAGCACCCACGGAACAGGGGGCTATGGCTACACCTTC. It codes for CASTHGTGGYGYTF.

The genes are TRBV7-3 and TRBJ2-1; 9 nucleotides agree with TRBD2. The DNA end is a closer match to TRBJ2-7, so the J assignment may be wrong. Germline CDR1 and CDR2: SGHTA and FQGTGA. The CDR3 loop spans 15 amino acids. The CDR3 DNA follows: TGTGCCAGCAGAGCGGGGGGCGCGACCTACAATGAGCAGTACTTC. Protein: CASRAGGATYNEQYF.

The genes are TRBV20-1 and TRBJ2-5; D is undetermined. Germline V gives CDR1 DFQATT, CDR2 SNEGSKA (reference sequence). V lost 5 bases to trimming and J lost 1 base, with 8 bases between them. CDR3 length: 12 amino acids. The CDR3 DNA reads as TGCAGTGCTCATCGGGCCCAAGAGACCCAGTACTTC. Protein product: CSAHRAQETQYF.

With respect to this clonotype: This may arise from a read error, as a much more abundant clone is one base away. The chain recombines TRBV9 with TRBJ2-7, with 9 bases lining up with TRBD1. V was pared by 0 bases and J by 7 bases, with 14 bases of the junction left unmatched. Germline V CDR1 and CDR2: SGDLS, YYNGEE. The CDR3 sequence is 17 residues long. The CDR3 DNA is TGTGCCAGCAGCGTAGCTTACCGGACAGGGGCCTACAATGAGCAGTACTTC. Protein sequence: CASSVAYRTGAYNEQYF.

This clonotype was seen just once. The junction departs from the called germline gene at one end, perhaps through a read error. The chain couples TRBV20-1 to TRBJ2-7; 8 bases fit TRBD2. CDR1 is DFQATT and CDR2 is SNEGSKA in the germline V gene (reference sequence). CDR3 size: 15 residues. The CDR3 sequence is CGATGWGGGTYEQYF. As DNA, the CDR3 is TGCGGTGCCACAGGTTGGGGCGGGGGGACCTACGAGCAGTACTTC.

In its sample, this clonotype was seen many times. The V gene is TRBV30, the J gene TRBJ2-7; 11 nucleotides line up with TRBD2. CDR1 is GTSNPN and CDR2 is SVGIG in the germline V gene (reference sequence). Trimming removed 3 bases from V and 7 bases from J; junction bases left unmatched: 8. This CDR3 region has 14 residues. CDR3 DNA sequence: TGTGCCTGGAGCTTAGGACTAGCGGGTGGGGAGCAGTACTTC. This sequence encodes CAWSLGLAGGEQYF.

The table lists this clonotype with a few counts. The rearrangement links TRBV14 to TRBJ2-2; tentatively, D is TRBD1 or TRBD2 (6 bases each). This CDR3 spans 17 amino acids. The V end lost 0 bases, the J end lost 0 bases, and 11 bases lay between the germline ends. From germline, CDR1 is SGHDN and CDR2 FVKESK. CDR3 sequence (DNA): TGTGCCAGCAGCCAAGAGGGGGGCCGAGCGAACACCGGGGAGCTGTTTTTT. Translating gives CASSQEGGRANTGELFF.

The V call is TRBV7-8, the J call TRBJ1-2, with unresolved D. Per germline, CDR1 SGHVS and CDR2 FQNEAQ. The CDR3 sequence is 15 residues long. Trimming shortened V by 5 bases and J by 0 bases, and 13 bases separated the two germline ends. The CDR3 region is CASSAPGVPNYGYTF. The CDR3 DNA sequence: TGTGCCAGCAGCGCTCCAGGAGTCCCTAACTATGGCTACACCTTC.

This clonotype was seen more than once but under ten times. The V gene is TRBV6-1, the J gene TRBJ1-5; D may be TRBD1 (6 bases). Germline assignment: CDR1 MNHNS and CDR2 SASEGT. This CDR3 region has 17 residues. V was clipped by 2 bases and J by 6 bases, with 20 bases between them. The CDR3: CASSETTRRGASQPQHF. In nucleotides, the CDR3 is TGTGCCAGCAGTGAAACGACCCGGAGGGGGGCTAGTCAGCCCCAGCATTTT.

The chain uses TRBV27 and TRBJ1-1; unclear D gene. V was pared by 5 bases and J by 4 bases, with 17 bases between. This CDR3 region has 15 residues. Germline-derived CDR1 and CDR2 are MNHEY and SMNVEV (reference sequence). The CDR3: CASSNPGPAGTEAFF. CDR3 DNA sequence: TGTGCCAGCAGTAACCCGGGCCCAGCGGGCACTGAAGCTTTCTTT.

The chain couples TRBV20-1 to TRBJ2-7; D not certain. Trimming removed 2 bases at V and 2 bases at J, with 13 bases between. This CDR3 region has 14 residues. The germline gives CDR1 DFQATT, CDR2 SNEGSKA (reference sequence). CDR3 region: CSARSSYPAYEQYF. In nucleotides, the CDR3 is TGCAGTGCTAGATCATCCTATCCAGCCTACGAGCAGTACTTC.

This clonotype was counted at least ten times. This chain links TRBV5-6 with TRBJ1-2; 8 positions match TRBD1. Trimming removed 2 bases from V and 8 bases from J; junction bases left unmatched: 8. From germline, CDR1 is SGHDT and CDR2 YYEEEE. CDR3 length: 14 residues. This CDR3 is CASSFDGQGLGYTF. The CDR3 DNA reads TGTGCCAGCAGCTTCGACGGACAGGGCCTAGGCTACACCTTC.

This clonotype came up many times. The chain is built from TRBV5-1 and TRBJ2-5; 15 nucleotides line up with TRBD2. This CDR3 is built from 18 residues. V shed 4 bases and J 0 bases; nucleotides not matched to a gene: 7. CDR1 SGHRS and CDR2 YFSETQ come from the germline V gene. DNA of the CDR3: TGCGCCAGCAGCCCGGGACTAGCGGGGGGCACTAACCAAGAGACCCAGTACTTC. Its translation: CASSPGLAGGTNQETQYF.

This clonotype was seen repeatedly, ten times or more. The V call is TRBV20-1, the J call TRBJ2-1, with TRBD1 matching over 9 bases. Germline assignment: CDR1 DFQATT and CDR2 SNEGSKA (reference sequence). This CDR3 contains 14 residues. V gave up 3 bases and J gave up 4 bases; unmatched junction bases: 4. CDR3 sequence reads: CSARGDRDYNEQFF. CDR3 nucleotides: TGCAGTGCTAGGGGGGACAGGGATTACAATGAGCAGTTCTTC.

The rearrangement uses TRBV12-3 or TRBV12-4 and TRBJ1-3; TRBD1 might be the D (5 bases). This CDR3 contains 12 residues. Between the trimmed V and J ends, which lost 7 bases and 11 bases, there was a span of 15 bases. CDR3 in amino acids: CASKDPRGSIYF. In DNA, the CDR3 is TGTGCCAGCAAAGACCCACGGGGCTCCATATATTTT.

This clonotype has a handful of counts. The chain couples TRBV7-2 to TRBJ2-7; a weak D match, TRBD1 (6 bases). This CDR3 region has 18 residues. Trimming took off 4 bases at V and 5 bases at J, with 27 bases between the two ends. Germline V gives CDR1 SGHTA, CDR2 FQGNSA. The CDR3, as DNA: TGTGCCAGCAGCTCCCGGGACATCGGAATTTTGGGTTCCCACGAGCAGTACTTC. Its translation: CASSSRDIGILGSHEQYF.

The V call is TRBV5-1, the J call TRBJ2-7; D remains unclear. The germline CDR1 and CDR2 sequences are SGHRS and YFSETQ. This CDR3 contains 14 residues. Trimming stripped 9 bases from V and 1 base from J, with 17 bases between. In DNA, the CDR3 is TGCGCCACCGATAGGGCAGGCCTTTCCTACGAGCAGTACTTC. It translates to CATDRAGLSYEQYF.

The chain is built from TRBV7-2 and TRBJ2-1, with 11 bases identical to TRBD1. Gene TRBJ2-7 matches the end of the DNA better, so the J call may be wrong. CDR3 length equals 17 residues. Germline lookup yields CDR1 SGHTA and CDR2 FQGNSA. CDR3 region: CASSFGTGGGSYNEQYF. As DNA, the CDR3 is TGTGCCAGCAGCTTCGGGACAGGGGGGGGGTCCTACAATGAGCAGTACTTC.

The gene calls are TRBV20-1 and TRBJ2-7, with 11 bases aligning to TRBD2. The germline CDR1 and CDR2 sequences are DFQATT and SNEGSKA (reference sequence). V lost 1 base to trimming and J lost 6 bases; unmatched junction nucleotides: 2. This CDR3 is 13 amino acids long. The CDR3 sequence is CSARVAGGFEQYF. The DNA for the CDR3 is TGCAGTGCTAGAGTAGCGGGAGGGTTCGAGCAGTACTTC.

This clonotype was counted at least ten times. This CDR3 reads CASSLVAGVQETQYF. CDR3 DNA sequence: TGTGCCAGCAGCTTGGTAGCGGGAGTACAAGAGACCCAGTACTTC. This chain links TRBV7-2 with TRBJ2-5; 9 nucleotides line up with TRBD2. The CDR3 spans 15 residues. In germline, CDR1 is SGHTA, CDR2 FQGNSA. V trimming: 3 bases; J trimming: 2 bases; junction bases outside the gene matches: 4.

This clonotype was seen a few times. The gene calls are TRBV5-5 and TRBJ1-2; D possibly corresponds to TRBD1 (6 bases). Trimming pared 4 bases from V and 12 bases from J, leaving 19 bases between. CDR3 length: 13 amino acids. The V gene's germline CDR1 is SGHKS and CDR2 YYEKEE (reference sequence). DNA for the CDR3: TGTGCCAGCAGCGAGGCAGGGGCCACGGGTGACACCTTC. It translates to CASSEAGATGDTF.

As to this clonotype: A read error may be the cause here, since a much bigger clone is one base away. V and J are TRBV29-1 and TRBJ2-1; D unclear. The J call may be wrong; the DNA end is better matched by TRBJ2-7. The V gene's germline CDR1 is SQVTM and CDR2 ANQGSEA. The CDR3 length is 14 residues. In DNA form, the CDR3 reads TGCAGCGTTGCCCGGACCTCCCTAGGGAATGAGCAGTACTTC. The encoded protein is CSVARTSLGNEQYF.

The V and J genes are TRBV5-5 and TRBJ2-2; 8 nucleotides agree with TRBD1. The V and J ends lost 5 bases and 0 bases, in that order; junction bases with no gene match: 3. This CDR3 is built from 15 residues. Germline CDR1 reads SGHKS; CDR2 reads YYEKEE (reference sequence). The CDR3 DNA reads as TGTGCCAGCAGAACAGGGGGTGCGAACACCGGGGAGCTGTTTTTT. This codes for CASRTGGANTGELFF.

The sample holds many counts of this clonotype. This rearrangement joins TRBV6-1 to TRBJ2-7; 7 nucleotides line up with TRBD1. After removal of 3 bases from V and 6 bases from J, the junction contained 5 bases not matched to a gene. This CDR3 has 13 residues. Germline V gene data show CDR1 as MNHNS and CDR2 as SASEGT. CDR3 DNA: TGTGCCAGCAGTGATACAGGGGATCTCGAGCAGTACTTC. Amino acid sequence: CASSDTGDLEQYF.

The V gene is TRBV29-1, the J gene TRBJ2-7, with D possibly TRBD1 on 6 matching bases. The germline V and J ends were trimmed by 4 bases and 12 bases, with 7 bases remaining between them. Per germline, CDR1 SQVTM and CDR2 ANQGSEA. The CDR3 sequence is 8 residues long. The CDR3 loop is CSVGGGYF. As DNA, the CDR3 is TGCAGCGTTGGAGGGGGGTACTTC.

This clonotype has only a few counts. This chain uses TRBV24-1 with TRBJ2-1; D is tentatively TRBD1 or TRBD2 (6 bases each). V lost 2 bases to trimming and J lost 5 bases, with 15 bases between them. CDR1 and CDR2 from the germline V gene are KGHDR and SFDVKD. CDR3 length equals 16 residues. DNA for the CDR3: TGTGCCACCAGTGATTCGGGGGCAGGGAGCCACAATGAGCAGTTCTTC. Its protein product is CATSDSGAGSHNEQFF.

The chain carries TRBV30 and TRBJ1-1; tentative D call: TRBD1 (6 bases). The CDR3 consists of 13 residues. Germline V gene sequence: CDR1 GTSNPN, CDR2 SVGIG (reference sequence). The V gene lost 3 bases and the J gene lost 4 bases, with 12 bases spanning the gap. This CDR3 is CAWSGTWSTEAFF. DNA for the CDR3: TGTGCCTGGAGCGGGACATGGAGCACTGAAGCTTTCTTT.

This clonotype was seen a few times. DNA for the CDR3: TGTGCCTGTCTCTTGGAGGGTGTTTGGGCTGAAGCTTTCTTT. Its translation: CACLLEGVWAEAFF. The chain carries TRBV30 and TRBJ1-1; D is unclear. V lost 6 bases and J lost 6, with 20 bases in between. Germline lookup yields CDR1 GTSNPN and CDR2 SVGIG (reference sequence). CDR3 size: 14 residues.

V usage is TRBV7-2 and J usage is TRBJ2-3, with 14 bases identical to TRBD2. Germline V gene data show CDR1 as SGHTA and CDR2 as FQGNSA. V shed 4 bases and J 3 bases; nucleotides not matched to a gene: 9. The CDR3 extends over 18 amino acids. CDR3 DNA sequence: TGTGCCAGCAGCTCCAGACTAGCGGGAGGGCCAAGAACAGATACGCAGTATTTT. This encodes CASSSRLAGGPRTDTQYF.